The TCR beta chain described here comes from a study of regulatory T cells in long-lasting Graves disease. The study's findings and limits: The TCR repertoire of persistent Graves' patients was less diverse than that of newly diagnosed ones. Thyroid tissue was not studied; only peripheral blood was.

Researchers made TCR beta libraries by using iRepertoire HTBI primers and running Arm-PCR on CDR3 regions. Authors' methods: Taken together, the samples had 50 to 70 TRBV and approximately 15 TRBJ segments identified. TCRdb used MiXCR to reprocess the multiplex PCR reads, holding one entry per CDR3 protein. None of the V and J calls come from the authors' own analysis; TCRdb made them. The sample includes 300,000 to 450,000 distinct CDR3 sequences, roughly 16% seen only once; the top ten take about a fifth. Comments on this clonotype: Antigen unknown.

Time point described: newly diagnosed GD, antithyroid drugs for less than 3 months. Construction of the TCR library relied on RNA isolated from PBMCs. CDR3 length: 15 residues. The germline V and J ends were trimmed by 4 bases and 4 bases, with 16 bases remaining between them. Germline V gives CDR1 SEHNR, CDR2 FQNEAQ (reference sequence). The TCR was taken from a female donor with Graves disease. The source was peripheral blood mononuclear cells (PBMCs), collected at new diagnosis, from a patient treated with antithyroid drugs. The gene calls are TRBV7-9 and TRBJ2-5; the D gene is possibly TRBD2 (6 bases). The CDR3 here is CASSSRSGVGETQYF. The CDR3 DNA reads TGTGCCAGCAGCTCAAGATCGGGAGTGGGAGAGACCCAGTACTTC.